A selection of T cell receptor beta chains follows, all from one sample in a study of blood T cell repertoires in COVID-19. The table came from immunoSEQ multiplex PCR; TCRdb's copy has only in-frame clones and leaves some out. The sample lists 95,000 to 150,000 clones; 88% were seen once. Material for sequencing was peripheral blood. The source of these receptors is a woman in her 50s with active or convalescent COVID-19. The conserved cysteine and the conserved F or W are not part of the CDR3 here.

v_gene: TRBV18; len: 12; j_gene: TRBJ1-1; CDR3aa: ASSPVGVQTEAF
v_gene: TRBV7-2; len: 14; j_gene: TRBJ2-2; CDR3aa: ASSQRLADLTGELF
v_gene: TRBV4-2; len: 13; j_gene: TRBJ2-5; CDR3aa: ASSPWDRAMETQY
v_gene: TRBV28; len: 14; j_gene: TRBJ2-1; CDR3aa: ASPANLDRTYNEQF
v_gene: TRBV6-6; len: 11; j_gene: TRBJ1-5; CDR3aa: ASSYASDQPQH
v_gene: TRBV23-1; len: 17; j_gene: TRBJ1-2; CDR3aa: ASSHPDRPKRAISYGYT
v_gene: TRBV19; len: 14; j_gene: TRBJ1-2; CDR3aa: ASSTDWGQGALGYT
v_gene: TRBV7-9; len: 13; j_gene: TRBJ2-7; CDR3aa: ASSRGGPPLYEQY
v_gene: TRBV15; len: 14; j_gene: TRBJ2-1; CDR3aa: ATSGQGGSGRNEQF
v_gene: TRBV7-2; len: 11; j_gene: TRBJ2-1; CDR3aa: ASSSVSGDEQF
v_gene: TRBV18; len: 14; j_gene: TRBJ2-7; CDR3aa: ASSLLGSGGSYEQY
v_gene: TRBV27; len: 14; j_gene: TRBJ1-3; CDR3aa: ASKRHRGDSGNTIY
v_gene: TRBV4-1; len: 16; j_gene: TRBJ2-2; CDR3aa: ASSQEQRAGLDTGELF
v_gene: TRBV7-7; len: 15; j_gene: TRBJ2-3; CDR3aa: ASRFTWQRRSTDTQY
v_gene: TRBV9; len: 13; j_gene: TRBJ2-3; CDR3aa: ASSVEGDTTDTQY
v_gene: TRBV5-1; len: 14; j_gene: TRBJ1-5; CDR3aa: ASSLGPGGVNQPQH
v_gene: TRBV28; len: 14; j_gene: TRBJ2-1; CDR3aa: ASSRTGGGSYNEQF
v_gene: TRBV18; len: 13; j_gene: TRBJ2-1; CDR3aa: ASSPLAGGVNEQF
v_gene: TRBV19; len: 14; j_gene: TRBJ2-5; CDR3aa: ASSIGGTSGRETQY
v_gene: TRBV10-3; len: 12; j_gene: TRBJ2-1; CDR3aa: AIRTSGRADEQF
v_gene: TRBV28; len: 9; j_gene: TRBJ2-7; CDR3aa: ASSSAYEQY
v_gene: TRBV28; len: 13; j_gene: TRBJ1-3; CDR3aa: ASSLGGGRRNTIY
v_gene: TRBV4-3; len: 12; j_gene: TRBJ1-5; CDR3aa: ASSQGPPPSAQH
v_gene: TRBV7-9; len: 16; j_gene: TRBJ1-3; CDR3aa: ASRSKTLGRNSGNTIY
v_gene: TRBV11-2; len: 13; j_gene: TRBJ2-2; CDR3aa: ASSRTGANTGELF
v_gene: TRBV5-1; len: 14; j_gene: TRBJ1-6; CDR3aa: ASSWDIKGFNSPLH
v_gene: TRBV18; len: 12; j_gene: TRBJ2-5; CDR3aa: ASSPPWERETQY
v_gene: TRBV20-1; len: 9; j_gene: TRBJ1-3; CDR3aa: SAASGNTIY
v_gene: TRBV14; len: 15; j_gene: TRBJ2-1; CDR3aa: ASSQDWRTSGSYEQF
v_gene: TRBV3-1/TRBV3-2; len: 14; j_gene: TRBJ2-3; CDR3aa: ASSQDGRAPTDTQY
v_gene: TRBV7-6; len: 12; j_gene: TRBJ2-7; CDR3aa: ASSRRLGNYEQY
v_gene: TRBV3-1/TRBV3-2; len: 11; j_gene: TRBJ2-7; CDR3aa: ASSPYSYYEQY
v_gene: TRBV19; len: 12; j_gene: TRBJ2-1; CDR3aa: ASSIESSYNEQF
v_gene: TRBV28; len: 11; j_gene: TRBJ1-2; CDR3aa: ASSLFPGDGYT
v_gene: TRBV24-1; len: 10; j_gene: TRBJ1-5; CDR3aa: ATSVRPTAQH
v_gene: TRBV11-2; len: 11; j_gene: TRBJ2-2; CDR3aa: AGGTGMTGELF
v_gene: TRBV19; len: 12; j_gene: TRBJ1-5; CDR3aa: ASSISNSNQPQH
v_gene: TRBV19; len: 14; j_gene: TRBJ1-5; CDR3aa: ASSLIRDNNNQPQH
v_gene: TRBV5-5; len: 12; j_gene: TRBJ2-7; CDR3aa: ASSLGQTYYEQY
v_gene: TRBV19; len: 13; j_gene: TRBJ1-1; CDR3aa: ASSVVTGGATEAF
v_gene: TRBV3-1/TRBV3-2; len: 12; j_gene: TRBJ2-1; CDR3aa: ASSQDLPYNEQF
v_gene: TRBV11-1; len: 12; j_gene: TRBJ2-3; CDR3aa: ASSLDLSTDTQY
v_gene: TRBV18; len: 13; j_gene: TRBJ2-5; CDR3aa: ASSPSAAGVETQY
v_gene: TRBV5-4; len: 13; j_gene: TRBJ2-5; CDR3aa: ASSLSQGVPETQY
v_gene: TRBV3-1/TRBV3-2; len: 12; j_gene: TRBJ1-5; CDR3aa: ASSLFQVNQPQH
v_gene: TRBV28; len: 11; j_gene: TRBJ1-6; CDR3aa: ASRRTANSPLH
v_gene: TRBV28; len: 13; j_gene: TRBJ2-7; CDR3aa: ASSLGQGGSYEQY
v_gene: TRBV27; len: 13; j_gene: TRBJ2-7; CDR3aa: ASSLTATELYEQY
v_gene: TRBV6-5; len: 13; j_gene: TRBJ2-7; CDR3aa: ASRSGQASSYEQY
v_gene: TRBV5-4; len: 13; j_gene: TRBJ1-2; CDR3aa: ASSGEQGANYGYT